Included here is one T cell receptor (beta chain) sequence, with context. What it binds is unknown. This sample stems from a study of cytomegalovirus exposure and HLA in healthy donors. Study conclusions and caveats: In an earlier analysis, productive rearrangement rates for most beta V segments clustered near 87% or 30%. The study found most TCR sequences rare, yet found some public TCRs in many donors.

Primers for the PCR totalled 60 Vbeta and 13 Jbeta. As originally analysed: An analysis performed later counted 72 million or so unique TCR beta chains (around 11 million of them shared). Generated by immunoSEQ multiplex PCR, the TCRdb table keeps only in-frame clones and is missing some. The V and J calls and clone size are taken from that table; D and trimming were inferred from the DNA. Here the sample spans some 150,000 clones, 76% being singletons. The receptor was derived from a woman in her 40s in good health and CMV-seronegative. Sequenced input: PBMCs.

The CDR3 DNA reads as TGCGCCAGCAACGGAGGAGGCGCGAACACTGAAGCTTTCTTT. As protein: CASNGGGANTEAFF. The V call is TRBV10-1, the J call TRBJ1-1; unclear D gene. Trimming shortened V by 7 bases and J by 1 base, and 13 bases separated the two germline ends. The germline CDR1 and CDR2 sequences are WNHNN and SYGVQD (reference sequence). CDR3 size: 14 residues.